Reported below is one T cell receptor (beta chain). J was trimmed by 4 bases and V by 3 bases; bases with no gene match: 9. This CDR3 is 15 amino acids long. Germline V gives CDR1 SEHNR, CDR2 FQNEAQ (reference sequence). This sample is part of a study of cytotoxic CD8 clonotypes in ibrutinib-treated CLL. Produced via immunoSEQ multiplex PCR; TCRdb's table is partial and in-frame only. The table records around 250,000 clones, roughly 74% of them present only once. The sequencing here drew on PBMCs, taken after 24 months of ibrutinib treatment. This TCR was sampled from a human donor with chronic lymphocytic leukemia. The rearrangement uses TRBV7-9 and TRBJ2-7, with TRBD2 identical over 7 bases. CDR3 region: CASSLRGTTSYEQYF. The CDR3 nucleotides are TGTGCCAGCAGCTTGAGAGGGACTACCTCGTACGAGCAGTACTTC.